This TCR beta chain was captured by sequencing in a study of CDR3 diversity in severe acne. J lost 5 bases, V lost 2 bases, and 6 bases had no gene match. CDR1 and CDR2 from the germline V gene are SGHDT and YYEEEE. This CDR3 has 15 residues. TCRdb used MiXCR to reprocess the PCR reads, holding one entry per CDR3 protein. Altogether about 84,000 distinct CDR3 sequences are present, under 65% being singletons, with the ten largest covering 14%. This receptor was taken from a male donor in good health, without acne. Sequenced: blood. The gene calls are TRBV5-6 and TRBJ1-2; 10 positions match TRBD1. CDR3 in amino acids: CASSFGDRGSYGYTF. CDR3 in DNA: TGTGCCAGCAGCTTTGGGGACAGGGGAAGTTATGGCTACACCTTC. Complete variable domain (other parts from reference TRBV5-6 and TRBJ1-2): DAGVTQSPTHLIKTRGQQVTLRCSPKSGHDTVSWYQQALGQGPQFIFQYYEEEERQRGNFPDRFSGHQFPNYSSELNVNALLLGDSALYLCASSFGDRGSYGYTFGSGTRLTVV.